These 17 T cell receptor beta chains were sequenced from one sample in a study of T cells in Graves' hyperthyroidism and ophthalmopathy. Amplified TCR beta CDR3 regions derived from RNA transcripts. The study used the HTBI primer set for a first-round RT-PCR of the TCR CDR3. One entry per CDR3 protein, called by TCRdb with MiXCR from the multiplex PCR reads. The sample yields 500,000 to 600,000 distinct CDR3 sequences, approximately 20% seen once. The specimen sequenced was blood. The receptors originated from a man in his forties with Graves' ophthalmopathy.

This clonotype occurred many times. The chain employs TRBV28 and TRBJ1-1; D is unclear. In germline, CDR1 is MDHEN, CDR2 SYDVKM. The V end lost 2 bases, the J end lost 1 base, and 11 bases lay between the germline ends. The CDR3 is 15 amino acids. The CDR3 spells CASSLVIGGNTEAFF. The DNA for the CDR3 is TGTGCCAGCAGTTTAGTAATTGGTGGGAACACTGAAGCTTTCTTT.

This clonotype appeared many times. The CDR3 region is CSAFQGGISYEQYF. CDR3 bases: TGCAGTGCGTTTCAGGGGGGTATCTCCTACGAGCAGTACTTC. The rearrangement joins TRBV20-1 to TRBJ2-7; tentatively, D is TRBD1 (7 bases). The germline V gene has CDR1 DFQATT and CDR2 SNEGSKA (reference sequence). The ends were cut back, 6 bases at V and 0 bases at J, with 15 bases in the middle. The length of the CDR3 is 14 residues.

This clonotype was detected a few times. The V and J genes are TRBV3-1 and TRBJ2-3; 7 nucleotides align to TRBD2. There are 19 residues in the CDR3. Germline-derived CDR1 and CDR2 are LGHDT and YNNKEL (reference sequence). V shed 3 bases and J 0 bases; nucleotides not matched to a gene: 15. For the CDR3, the DNA is TGTGCCAGCAGCCACAACCAAAACCCGGGACTAATTAGCACAGATACGCAGTATTTT. Encoded protein: CASSHNQNPGLISTDTQYF.

The sample holds many counts of this clonotype. The chain has TRBV10-3 and TRBJ2-5; a possible D gene is TRBD1 (6 bases). The CDR3 contains 15 residues. Trimming cost V 2 bases and J 2 bases, with 12 bases left between them. CDR1 and CDR2 from the germline V gene are ENHRY and SYGVKD. The CDR3 DNA sequence: TGTGCCATCAGTGAGGGACAGAGTGGGCAAGAGACCCAGTACTTC. It translates to CAISEGQSGQETQYF.

V is TRBV7-2 and J is TRBJ2-3, with 11 bases aligning to TRBD2. Germline CDR1 is SGHTA and CDR2 is FQGNSA. V was pared by 8 bases and J by 13 bases, with 23 bases of the junction left unmatched. The CDR3 contains 17 residues. Here the CDR3 reads CASGYPPTGTSGVMEYF. CDR3 DNA: TGTGCCAGCGGATACCCCCCTACCGGGACTAGCGGAGTTATGGAGTATTTT.

The CDR3 loop is CASSSTPGQENGYTF. For the CDR3, the DNA is TGTGCCAGCAGTTCCACCCCGGGACAGGAAAATGGCTACACCTTC. The rearrangement joins TRBV12-3 or TRBV12-4 to TRBJ1-2, with 8 bases lining up with TRBD1. This CDR3 has 15 amino acids. Unmatched junction bases numbered 10, after V lost 4 bases and J lost 6 bases.

This clonotype was seen at least ten times. The chain carries TRBV18 and TRBJ1-4; no reliable D call. CDR3 length: 14 amino acids. V lost 3 bases to trimming and J lost 4 bases, with 9 bases between them. In germline, CDR1 is KGHSH, CDR2 LQKENI. The CDR3 spells CASSPYGDNEKLFF. CDR3 in DNA: TGTGCCAGCTCACCTTATGGGGATAATGAAAAACTGTTTTTT. The entire variable domain, with the rest obtained from reference TRBV18 and TRBJ1-4, is as follows: NAGVMQNPRHLVRRRGQEARLRCSPMKGHSHVYWYRQLPEEGLKFMVYLQKENIIDESGMPKERFSAEFPKEGPSILRIQQVVRGDSAAYFCASSPYGDNEKLFFGSGTQLSVL.

This clonotype was picked up a small number of times. The V and J genes are TRBV10-3 and TRBJ2-2; D gene uncertain. V was trimmed by 6 bases and J by 3 bases, leaving 8 bases between them. The CDR3 is made up of 13 amino acids. CDR1 and CDR2 from the germline V gene are ENHRY and SYGVKD. CDR3 bases: TGTGCCATCAGGGTCTCGTACACCGGGGAGCTGTTTTTT. This codes for CAIRVSYTGELFF.

This clonotype was found many times. V and J are TRBV11-2 and TRBJ2-7, with a possible D match to TRBD1 (5 bases). The V end was cut by 5 bases, the J end by 3 bases, with 14 bases between. Germline CDR1 and CDR2: SGHAT and FQNNGV. The CDR3 sequence is 14 residues long. CDR3: CASSPQPDSYEQYF. The CDR3 DNA is TGTGCCAGCAGCCCACAGCCAGACAGCTACGAGCAGTACTTC.

This clonotype was seen many times. The chain has TRBV6-1 and TRBJ1-1; D perhaps matches TRBD1 (5 bases). Germline CDR1 reads MNHNS; CDR2 reads SASEGT. The V end lost 4 bases, the J end lost 7 bases, and 22 bases lay between the germline ends. The CDR3 runs to 16 residues. The CDR3 DNA sequence: TGTGCCAGCAGTGGGGAGCGGGACGGGACGACCTTTGAAGCTTTCTTT. As protein: CASSGERDGTTFEAFF.

Points on this clonotype: A read error may produce the germline difference seen at one junction end. The J gene is TRBJ1-5, the V gene TRBV20-1; D is possibly TRBD1 (5 bases). Per germline, CDR1 DFQATT and CDR2 SNEGSKA (reference sequence). The CDR3 sequence is 13 residues long. The CDR3 loop is CSARGQDNRPQHF. DNA for the CDR3: TGCAGTGCTAGGGGGCAGGACAATCGGCCCCAGCATTTT.

This clonotype was seen repeatedly, ten times or more. The rearrangement uses TRBV24-1 and TRBJ2-1; TRBD2 matches at 13 bases. Trimming cost V 4 bases and J 8 bases; bases outside gene matches: 7. Looked up from germline, CDR1 is KGHDR and CDR2 is SFDVKD. CDR3 length: 16 amino acids. CDR3 DNA sequence: TGTGCCACCAGTGAACCCGGGACTAGCGGGATATATGAGCAGTTCTTC. Translating gives CATSEPGTSGIYEQFF.

This clonotype turned up a few times. The rearrangement uses TRBV6-5 and TRBJ1-1, with D maybe TRBD1 (5 bases). Germline-derived CDR1 and CDR2 are MNHEY and SVGAGI. The CDR3 has 14 residues. The V and J ends lost 6 bases and 1 base respectively, with 12 bases between them. The CDR3: CASREAGTNTEAFF. Here the CDR3 DNA reads TGTGCCAGCAGAGAGGCAGGGACGAACACTGAAGCTTTCTTT.

This clonotype was observed a single time. The chain combines TRBV4-1 with TRBJ1-1; 7 bases match TRBD1. Trimming removed 1 base from V and 1 base from J; junction bases left unmatched: 9. Germline-derived CDR1 and CDR2 are MGHRA and YSYEKL. CDR3 length: 17 amino acids. CDR3 loop: CASSQAAGGTANTEAFF. In DNA, the CDR3 is TGCGCCAGCAGCCAAGCAGCGGGAGGGACAGCGAACACTGAAGCTTTCTTT.

CDR3 sequence: CAWSRVAGAEQFF. DNA for the CDR3: TGTGCCTGGAGTCGGGTAGCGGGAGCCGAGCAGTTCTTC. The V and J genes are TRBV30 and TRBJ2-1; 9 bases are a match to TRBD2. CDR1 and CDR2 (germline): GTSNPN, SVGIG (reference sequence). This CDR3 spans 13 amino acids. V dropped 2 bases and J dropped 10; count of bases not matched to a gene: 6.

The rearrangement joins TRBV10-3 to TRBJ2-7; unclear D gene. V dropped 1 base and J dropped 3 bases, with 4 bases sitting between them. The CDR3 totals 12 residues. CDR1 is ENHRY, CDR2 SYGVKD, per germline. As DNA, the CDR3 is TGTGCCATCAGTGAGTTGAGCTACGAGCAGTACTTC. Amino acid sequence: CAISELSYEQYF.

V is TRBV7-8 and J is TRBJ1-4, with unresolved D. V lost 6 bases, J lost 1 base, and 15 bases lay in between. The germline gives CDR1 SGHVS, CDR2 FQNEAQ. The CDR3 totals 16 residues. CDR3: CASSFKLGVTNEKLFF. The CDR3 bases are TGTGCCAGCAGTTTTAAATTGGGTGTAACTAATGAAAAACTGTTTTTT. The variable domain in full, completed from reference TRBV7-8 and TRBJ1-4, reads GAGVSQSPRYKVAKRGQDVALRCDPISGHVSLFWYQQALGQGPEFLTYFQNEAQLDKSGLPSDRFFAERPEGSVSTLKIQRTQQEDSAVYLCASSFKLGVTNEKLFFGSGTQLSVL.